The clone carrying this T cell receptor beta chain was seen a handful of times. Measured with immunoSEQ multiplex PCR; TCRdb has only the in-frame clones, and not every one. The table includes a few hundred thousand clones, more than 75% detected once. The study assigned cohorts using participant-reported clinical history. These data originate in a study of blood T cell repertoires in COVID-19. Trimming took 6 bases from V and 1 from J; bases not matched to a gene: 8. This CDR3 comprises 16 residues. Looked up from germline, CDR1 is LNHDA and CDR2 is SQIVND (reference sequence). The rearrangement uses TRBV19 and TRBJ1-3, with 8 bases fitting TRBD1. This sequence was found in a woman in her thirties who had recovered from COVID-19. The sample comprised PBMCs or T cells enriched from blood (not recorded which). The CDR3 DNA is TGTGCCAGTAGACCGAGACAGGGGTCGTCTGGAAACACCATATATTTT. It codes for CASRPRQGSSGNTIYF.